This T cell receptor (beta chain) was identified during a study of cytomegalovirus exposure and HLA in healthy donors. About the study: Within the Caucasian-associated ancestry cluster were roughly 81% of the approximately 400 genotyped donors. Points from the study as a whole: Immune exposure data for these donors was limited to CMV serostatus.

The primer mix had 60 Vbeta and 13 Jbeta primers. As originally analysed: About 10 million of some 80 million unique TCR beta chains were shared, per a later count. TCRdb's copy holds only in-frame clones and misses some; the assay was immunoSEQ multiplex PCR. The DNA was the basis for D and trimming; V, J and clone size are from that table. This sample yields around 200,000 clones, of which under 80% are seen a single time; 2.5% to 3% belongs to the top ten. This clone was picked up a small number of times. The antigen is undetermined. Other DNA sequences in the sample encode the same CDR3. This CDR3 has 19 residues. Germline V lookup: CDR1 SNHLY, CDR2 FYNNEI. V trimming: 5 bases; J trimming: 0 bases; junction bases outside the gene matches: 14. Healthy bone marrow donors made up the donors.

The rearrangement joins TRBV2 to TRBJ1-5; 9 bases are a match to TRBD1. The clonotype comes from a man aged 40-50 years in good health and CMV-seronegative. Sequencing was performed on PBMCs. This chain's CDR3 is CASSSLTGGLRSSNQPQHF. CDR3 DNA: TGTGCCAGCAGTTCTCTTACAGGGGGCTTAAGGAGTAGCAATCAGCCCCAGCATTTT.